This T cell receptor (beta chain) was identified during a study of T cell responses to AZD1222 COVID-19 vaccine. Whole-study findings and limits: Two doses of AZD1222 preceded a rise in Spike-specific TCR breadth and depth. Regions 160-218 and 743-854 held dominance among vaccine-associated CD4 TCRs, which spanned spike.

Of note for this clone: Its antigen remains unidentified.

Germline assignment: CDR1 MGHRA and CDR2 YSYEKL. The CDR3 covers 15 residues. The V end lost 3 bases, the J end lost 1 base, and 12 bases lay between the germline ends. The repertoire was sequenced with immunoSEQ multiplex PCR; TCRdb's copy has only in-frame clones and lacks some. The sample lists over 110,000 clones; under 95% were seen once. The source is an adult in good health. The sequencing here drew on peripheral blood, taken on day 0 of AZD1222 vaccination. The chain is built from TRBV4-1 and TRBJ1-2, with a possible D match to TRBD1 (5 bases). The CDR3 spells CASSHLGRDNYGYTF. The CDR3 DNA sequence: TGCGCCAGCAGCCACTTGGGACGCGATAACTATGGCTACACCTTC.